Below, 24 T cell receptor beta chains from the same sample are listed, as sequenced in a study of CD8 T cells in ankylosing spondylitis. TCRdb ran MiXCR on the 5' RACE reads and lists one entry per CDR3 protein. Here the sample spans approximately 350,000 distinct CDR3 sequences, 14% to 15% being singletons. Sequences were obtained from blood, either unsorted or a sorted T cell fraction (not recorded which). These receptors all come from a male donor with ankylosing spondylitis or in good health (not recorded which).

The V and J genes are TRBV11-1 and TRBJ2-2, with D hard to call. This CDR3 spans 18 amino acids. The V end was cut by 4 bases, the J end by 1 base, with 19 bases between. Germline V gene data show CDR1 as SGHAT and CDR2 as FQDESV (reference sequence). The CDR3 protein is CASSSRTVAIENTGELFF. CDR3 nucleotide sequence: TGTGCCAGCAGCTCCCGAACGGTGGCTATCGAGAACACCGGGGAGCTGTTTTTT.

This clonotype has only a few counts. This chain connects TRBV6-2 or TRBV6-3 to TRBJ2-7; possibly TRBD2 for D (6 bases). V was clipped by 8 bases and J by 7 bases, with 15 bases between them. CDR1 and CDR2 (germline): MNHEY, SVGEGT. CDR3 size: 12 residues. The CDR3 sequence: CASRKGTWEQYF. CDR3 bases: TGTGCCAGCCGTAAGGGGACTTGGGAGCAGTACTTC.

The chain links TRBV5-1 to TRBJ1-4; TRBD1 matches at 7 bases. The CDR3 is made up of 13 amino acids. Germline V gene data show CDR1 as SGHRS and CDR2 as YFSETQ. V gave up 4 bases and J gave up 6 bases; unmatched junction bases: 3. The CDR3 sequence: CASSPQGHEKLFF. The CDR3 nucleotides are TGCGCCAGCAGCCCACAGGGGCATGAAAAACTGTTTTTT.

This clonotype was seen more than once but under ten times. As DNA, the CDR3 is TGTGCCACCAGTCCAGGGGGTAATGAGCAGTTCTTC. It yields the protein CATSPGGNEQFF. This chain uses TRBV24-1 with TRBJ2-1; 7 nucleotides align to TRBD1. The CDR3 is made up of 12 amino acids. Germline trimming cut 6 bases from V and 7 bases from J; bases unmatched to any gene: 2. Germline V gene sequence: CDR1 KGHDR, CDR2 SFDVKD.

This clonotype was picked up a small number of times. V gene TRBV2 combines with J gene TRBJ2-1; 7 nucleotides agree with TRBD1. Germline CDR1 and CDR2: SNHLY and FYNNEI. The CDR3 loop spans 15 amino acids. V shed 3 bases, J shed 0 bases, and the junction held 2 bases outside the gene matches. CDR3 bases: TGTGCCAGCAGTGAGGACAGGAGCTCCTACAATGAGCAGTTCTTC. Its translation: CASSEDRSSYNEQFF.

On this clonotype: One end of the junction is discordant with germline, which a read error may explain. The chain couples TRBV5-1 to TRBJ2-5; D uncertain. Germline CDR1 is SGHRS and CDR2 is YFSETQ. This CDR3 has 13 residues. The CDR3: CASSQSSQETLYF. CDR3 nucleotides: TGCGCCAGCAGCCAATCCAGCCAAGAGACCCTGTACTTC.

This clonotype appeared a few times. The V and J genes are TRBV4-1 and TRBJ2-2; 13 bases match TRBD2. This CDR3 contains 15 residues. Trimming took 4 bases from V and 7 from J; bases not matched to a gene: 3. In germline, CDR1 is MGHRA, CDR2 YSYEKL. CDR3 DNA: TGCGCCAGCAGCCGGACTAGCGGGGGTGGCGGGGAGCTGTTTTTT. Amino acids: CASSRTSGGGGELFF.

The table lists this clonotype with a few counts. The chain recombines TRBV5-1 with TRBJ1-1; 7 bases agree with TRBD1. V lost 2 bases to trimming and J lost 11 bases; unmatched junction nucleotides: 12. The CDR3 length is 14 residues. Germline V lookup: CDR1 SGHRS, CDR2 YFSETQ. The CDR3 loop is CASSFTGVPSYAFF. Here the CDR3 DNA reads TGCGCCAGCAGCTTTACAGGGGTCCCAAGTTACGCTTTCTTT.

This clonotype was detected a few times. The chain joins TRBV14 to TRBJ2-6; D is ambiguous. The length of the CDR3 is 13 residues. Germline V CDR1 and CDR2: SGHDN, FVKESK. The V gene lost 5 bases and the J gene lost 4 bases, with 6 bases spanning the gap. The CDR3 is CASSSRGANVLTF. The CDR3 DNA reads TGTGCCAGCAGCTCCCGGGGGGCCAACGTCCTGACTTTC.

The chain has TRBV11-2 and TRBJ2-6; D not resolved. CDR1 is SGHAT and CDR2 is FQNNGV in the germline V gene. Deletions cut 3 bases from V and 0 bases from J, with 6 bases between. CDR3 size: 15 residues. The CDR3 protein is CASSFEPSGANVLTF. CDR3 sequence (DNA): TGTGCCAGCAGCTTCGAGCCCTCTGGGGCCAACGTCCTGACTTTC.

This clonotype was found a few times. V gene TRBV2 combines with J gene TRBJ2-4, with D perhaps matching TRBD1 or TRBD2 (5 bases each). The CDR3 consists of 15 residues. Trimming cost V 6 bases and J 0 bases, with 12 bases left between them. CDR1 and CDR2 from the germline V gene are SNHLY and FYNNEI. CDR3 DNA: TGTGCCAGCAGGGGAGCAGGGTCAGCCAAAAACATTCAGTACTTC. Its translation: CASRGAGSAKNIQYF.

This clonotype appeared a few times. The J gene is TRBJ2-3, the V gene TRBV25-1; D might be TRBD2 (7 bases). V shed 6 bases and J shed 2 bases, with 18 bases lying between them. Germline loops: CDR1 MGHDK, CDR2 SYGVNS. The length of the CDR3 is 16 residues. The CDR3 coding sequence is TGTGCCAGCAGCTCTCGGGGGGCAGGGTACACAGATACGCAGTATTTT. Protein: CASSSRGAGYTDTQYF. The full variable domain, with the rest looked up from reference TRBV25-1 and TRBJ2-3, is EADIYQTPRYLVIGTGKKITLECSQTMGHDKMYWYQQDPGMELHLIHYSYGVNSTEKGDLSSESTVSRIRTEHFPLTLESARPSHTSQYLCASSSRGAGYTDTQYFGPGTRLTVL.

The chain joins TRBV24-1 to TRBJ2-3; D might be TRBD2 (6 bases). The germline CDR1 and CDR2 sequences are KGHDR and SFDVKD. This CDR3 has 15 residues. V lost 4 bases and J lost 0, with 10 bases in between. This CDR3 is CATSEGGISTDTQYF. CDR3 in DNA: TGTGCCACCAGTGAGGGCGGGATCAGCACAGATACGCAGTATTTT.

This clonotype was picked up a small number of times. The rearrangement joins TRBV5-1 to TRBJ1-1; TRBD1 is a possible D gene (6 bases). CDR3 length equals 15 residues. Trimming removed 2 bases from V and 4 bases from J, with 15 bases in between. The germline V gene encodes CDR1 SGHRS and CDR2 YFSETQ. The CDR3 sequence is CASSFPPGQITEAFF. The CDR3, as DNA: TGCGCCAGCAGCTTTCCCCCTGGACAGATCACTGAAGCTTTCTTT.

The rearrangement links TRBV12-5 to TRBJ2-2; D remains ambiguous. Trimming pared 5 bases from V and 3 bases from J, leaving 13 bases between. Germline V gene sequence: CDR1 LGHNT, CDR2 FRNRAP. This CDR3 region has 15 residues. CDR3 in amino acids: CASGPGGMDTGELFF. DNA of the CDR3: TGTGCTAGTGGTCCGGGCGGCATGGACACCGGGGAGCTGTTTTTT.

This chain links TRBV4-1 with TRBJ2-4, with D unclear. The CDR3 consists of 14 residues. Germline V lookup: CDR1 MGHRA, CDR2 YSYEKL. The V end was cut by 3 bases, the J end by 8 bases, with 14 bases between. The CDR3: CASSHLLPDDIQYF. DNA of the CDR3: TGCGCCAGCAGCCACCTCCTGCCGGATGACATTCAGTACTTC.

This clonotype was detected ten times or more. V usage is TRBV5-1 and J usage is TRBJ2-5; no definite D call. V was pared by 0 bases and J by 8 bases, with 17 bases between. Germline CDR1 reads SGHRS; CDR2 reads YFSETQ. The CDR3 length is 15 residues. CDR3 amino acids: CASSLDLPAIRTQYF. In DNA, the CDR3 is TGCGCCAGCAGCTTGGATCTCCCGGCGATTCGTACCCAGTACTTC.

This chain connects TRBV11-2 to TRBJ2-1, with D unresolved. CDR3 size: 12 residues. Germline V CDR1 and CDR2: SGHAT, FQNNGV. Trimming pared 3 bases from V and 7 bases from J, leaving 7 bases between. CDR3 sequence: CASSFGRNEQFF. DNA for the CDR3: TGTGCCAGCAGCTTCGGTCGAAATGAGCAGTTCTTC.

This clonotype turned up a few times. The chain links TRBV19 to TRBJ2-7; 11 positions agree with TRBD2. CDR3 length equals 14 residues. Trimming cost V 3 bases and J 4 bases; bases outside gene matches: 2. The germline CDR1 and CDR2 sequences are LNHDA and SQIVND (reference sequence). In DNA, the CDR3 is TGTGCCAGTAGTATCCTAGCGGGGGGATACGAGCAGTACTTC. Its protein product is CASSILAGGYEQYF.

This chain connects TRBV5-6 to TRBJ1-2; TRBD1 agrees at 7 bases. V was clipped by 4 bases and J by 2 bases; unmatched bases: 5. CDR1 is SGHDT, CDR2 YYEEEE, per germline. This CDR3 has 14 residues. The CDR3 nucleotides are TGTGCCAGCAGCGCCGGGACAGAAAACTATGGCTACACCTTC. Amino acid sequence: CASSAGTENYGYTF.

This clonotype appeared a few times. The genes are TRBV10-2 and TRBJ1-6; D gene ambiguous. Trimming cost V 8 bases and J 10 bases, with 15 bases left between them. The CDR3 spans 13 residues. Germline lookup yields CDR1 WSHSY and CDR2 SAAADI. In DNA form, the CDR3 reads TGCGCCAGCCTAGACTCTGCCGGGTCACCCCTCCACTTT. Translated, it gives CASLDSAGSPLHF.

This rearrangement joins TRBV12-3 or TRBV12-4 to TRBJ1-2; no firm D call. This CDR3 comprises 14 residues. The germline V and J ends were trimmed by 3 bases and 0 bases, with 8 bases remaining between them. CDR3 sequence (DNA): TGTGCCAGCAGTTTCCTCCCAGCTAACTATGGCTACACCTTC. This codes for CASSFLPANYGYTF.

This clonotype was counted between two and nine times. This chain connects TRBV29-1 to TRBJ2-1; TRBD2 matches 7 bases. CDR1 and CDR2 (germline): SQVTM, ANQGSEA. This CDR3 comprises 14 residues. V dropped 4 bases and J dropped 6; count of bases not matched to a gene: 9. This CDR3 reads CSVGRAGVSNEQFF. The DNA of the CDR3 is TGCAGCGTTGGTCGGGCGGGAGTATCCAATGAGCAGTTCTTC.

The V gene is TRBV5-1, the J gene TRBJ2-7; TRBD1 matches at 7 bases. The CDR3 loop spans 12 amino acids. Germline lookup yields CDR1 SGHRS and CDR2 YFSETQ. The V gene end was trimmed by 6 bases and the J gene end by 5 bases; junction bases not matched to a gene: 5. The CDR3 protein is CASTLDRDEQYF. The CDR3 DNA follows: TGCGCCAGCACCCTCGACAGGGACGAGCAGTACTTC.